This is a list of T cell receptor beta chains from one sample in a study of blood T cell repertoires in COVID-19. Measured with immunoSEQ multiplex PCR; TCRdb has only the in-frame clones, and not every one. The sample lists roughly 150,000 clones, 84% seen once, with approximately 11% in the top ten. The specimen sequenced was peripheral blood. These receptors all stem from a man aged 70 or older with active or convalescent COVID-19. CDR3s include the opening cysteine and the closing phenylalanine or tryptophan. A D gene is named only where the DNA matches it firmly. The size field is filled for only some rows; it gives once, few, many or a size class.

D gene,clone size,V gene,J gene,CDR3 DNA,CDR3 protein
-,-,TRBV6-2/TRBV6-3,TRBJ1-5,TGTGCCAGCAGTTCCCCGGTAGCAGGGCAGCCCCAGCATTTT,CASSSPVAGQPQHF
TRBD1,-,TRBV15,TRBJ2-5,TGTGCCACCAGCAGATTAAACCGGGGACAGGGATTGGAGACCCAGTACTTC,CATSRLNRGQGLETQYF
TRBD2,-,TRBV2,TRBJ2-7,TGTACCAGCACGGGGACTAGCGGGAGAATAGGTTACGAGCAGTACTTC,CTSTGTSGRIGYEQYF
-,few,TRBV28,TRBJ1-1,TGTGCCAGCAGCCGACAGGCGAACACTGAAGCTTTCTTT,CASSRQANTEAFF
TRBD1,-,TRBV4-3,TRBJ1-5,TGCGCCAGCAGCCAAGGGCCAGACAGGGCAGGGCAGCCCCAGCATTTT,CASSQGPDRAGQPQHF
-,-,TRBV20-1,TRBJ2-1,TGCAGTGCTGCCAGGGTTTCCGAGCAGTTCTTC,CSAARVSEQFF
TRBD2,-,TRBV7-2,TRBJ2-7,TGTGCCAGCAGCCTCGGAGCGGGGGTTGCTAGGTACGAGCAGTACTTC,CASSLGAGVARYEQYF
-,-,TRBV5-1,TRBJ2-5,TGCGCCAGCAGCTTTTTGGGGGGCCAAGAGACCCAGTACTTC,CASSFLGGQETQYF
-,-,TRBV11-3,TRBJ2-2,TGTGCCAGCAGCCCCCACCCGGGGACCGGGGAGCTGTTTTTT,CASSPHPGTGELFF
TRBD1,-,TRBV6-5,TRBJ2-2,TGTGCCAGCAGTTACGGGACAGGGAACACCGGGGAGCTGTTTTTT,CASSYGTGNTGELFF
-,-,TRBV11-2,TRBJ1-1,TGTGCCAGCAGCCGCGGGGTGAACACTGAAGCTTTCTTT,CASSRGVNTEAFF
-,-,TRBV5-1,TRBJ2-1,TGCGCCAGCAGCCGAGGACAGTTCTCCTACAATGAGCAGTTCTTC,CASSRGQFSYNEQFF
-,-,TRBV6-6,TRBJ1-1,TGTGCCAGCAGTTACGGTGGGCCGAACACTGAAGCTTTCTTT,CASSYGGPNTEAFF
-,-,TRBV25-1,TRBJ1-4,TGTGCCAGCAGTGACTTCTCAACTAATGAAAAACTGTTTTTT,CASSDFSTNEKLFF
-,-,TRBV16,TRBJ2-2,TGTGCCAGCAGCCAATCCCCGATCCTAGTCGGCAACACCGGGGAGCTGTTTTTT,CASSQSPILVGNTGELFF
TRBD2,-,TRBV5-8,TRBJ2-3,TGTGCCAGCAGCTTAAGTAGCGGGAGCCTCACAGATACGCAGTATTTT,CASSLSSGSLTDTQYF
TRBD1,-,TRBV19,TRBJ2-7,TGTGCCAGTAGTACTTCCGGGACAGGCTACGAGCAGTACTTC,CASSTSGTGYEQYF
-,-,TRBV6-2/TRBV6-3,TRBJ1-6,TGTGCCAGCAGTTACCAGGGGTTCTATAATTCACCCCTCCACTTT,CASSYQGFYNSPLHF
-,once,TRBV11-2,TRBJ2-1,TGTGCCAGCAGCCCCATGACTAGTTCGCGCTCCTACAATGAGCAGTTCTTC,CASSPMTSSRSYNEQFF
-,-,TRBV18,TRBJ1-5,TGTGCCAGCTCACCTATAGATAATCAGCCCCAGCATTTT,CASSPIDNQPQHF
TRBD1,-,TRBV18,TRBJ1-5,TGTGCCAGCTCACCAGGGACAGAGAGCAATCAGCCCCAGCATTTT,CASSPGTESNQPQHF
TRBD2,-,TRBV7-3,TRBJ2-2,TGTGCCAGCAGCTCTGCCGGGACTAGGAACACCGGGGAGCTGTTTTTT,CASSSAGTRNTGELFF
TRBD1,-,TRBV2,TRBJ2-5,TGTGCCAGCAGGGGACAGGGGCCGGAGACCCAGTACTTC,CASRGQGPETQYF
TRBD2,-,TRBV11-2,TRBJ2-7,TGTGCCAGCAGCACGGGACTAGCGGTCTACGAGCAGTACTTC,CASSTGLAVYEQYF
-,-,TRBV28,TRBJ2-2,TGTGCCAGCAGGCGAAACACCGGGGAGCTGTTTTTT,CASRRNTGELFF
TRBD2,-,TRBV9,TRBJ2-7,TGTGCCAGCAGCGTAGGCGGTTTAGCGGGGGACCACTACGAGCAGTACTTC,CASSVGGLAGDHYEQYF
-,-,TRBV19,TRBJ1-2,TGTGCCAGTAGTATCGAGGGGGACGGTGGCTACACCTTC,CASSIEGDGGYTF
-,-,TRBV7-2,TRBJ2-1,TGTGCCAGCACACCCCCCGGGGGTAGCTCCTACAATGAGCAGTTCTTC,CASTPPGGSSYNEQFF
-,-,TRBV9,TRBJ2-6,TGTGCCAGCGGTTTAGCTGGGGCCAACGTCCTGACTTTC,CASGLAGANVLTF
-,-,TRBV18,TRBJ2-7,TGTGCCAGCTCACCAAAGGACTATTTCTACGAGCAGTACTTC,CASSPKDYFYEQYF
TRBD2,-,TRBV30,TRBJ2-6,TGTGCCTGGACTAGCGGGAGCTCTGGGGCCAACGTCCTGACTTTC,CAWTSGSSGANVLTF
TRBD1,-,TRBV27,TRBJ2-1,TGTGCCAGCAGTTTGGACAGGGGTTACAATGAGCAGTTCTTC,CASSLDRGYNEQFF
-,-,TRBV10-3,TRBJ2-5,TGTGCCATCAGTGTTATAACAGGGCCAAAAGAGACCCAGTACTTC,CAISVITGPKETQYF
TRBD2,-,TRBV6-2/TRBV6-3,TRBJ2-7,TGTGCCAGCAGCCTAAGGACTAGCGGGATCCCCCTCTACGAGCAGTACTTC,CASSLRTSGIPLYEQYF
TRBD2,-,TRBV10-1,TRBJ2-2,TGCGCCAGCAGTGAGGCGCTGGGACTAGCGGGCACCGGGGAGCTGTTTTTT,CASSEALGLAGTGELFF
TRBD1,-,TRBV7-2,TRBJ2-4,TGTGCCAGCAGCCCTTCCCGGGACAGCCTAGCCAAAAACATTCAGTACTTC,CASSPSRDSLAKNIQYF
TRBD1,-,TRBV2,TRBJ2-5,TGTGCCAGCAGTGACGGCCGGGGGACAGGGATCGAAGAGACCCAGTACTTC,CASSDGRGTGIEETQYF
TRBD2,-,TRBV4-1,TRBJ2-1,TGCGCCAGCAGCCAAGAAGGGTATAGCGGGGCGGGGGGGCTCAATGAGCAGTTCTTC,CASSQEGYSGAGGLNEQFF
-,-,TRBV21-1,TRBJ1-2,TGTGCCAGCAGCCCCCGGGACAGGGGGAAGTGCTGCTACACCTTC,CASSPRDRGKCCYTF
-,-,TRBV10-2,TRBJ2-7,TGCGCCAGCAGTAAGGACTCGATCGCCTACGAGCAGTACTTC,CASSKDSIAYEQYF
TRBD1,-,TRBV7-2,TRBJ2-5,TGTGCCAGCAGCCTCCGGGACAGGGGGTCCCAGTACTTC,CASSLRDRGSQYF
TRBD2,-,TRBV7-2,TRBJ2-1,TGTGCCAGCAGCTCGGGACTAGCGGGGGGGCCTAACAATGAGCAGTTCTTC,CASSSGLAGGPNNEQFF
-,-,TRBV27,TRBJ1-4,TGTGCCAGCAGTTTCTATGGAGAAAATGAAAAACTGTTTTTT,CASSFYGENEKLFF
TRBD2,-,TRBV29-1,TRBJ2-1,TGCAGCATCCGAGGGCTAGCGGGAGGGCTCGGATACAATGAGCAGTTCTTC,CSIRGLAGGLGYNEQFF
TRBD1,-,TRBV18,TRBJ2-7,TGTGCCAGCTCACCCGGGACAGGGGGCCTCGAGCAGTACTTC,CASSPGTGGLEQYF
TRBD1,-,TRBV11-3,TRBJ2-5,TGTGCCAGCAGCTTTTCGACAGGGGGCGTGGAGACCCAGTACTTC,CASSFSTGGVETQYF
-,-,TRBV5-4,TRBJ1-6,TGTGCCAGCAGCTTGAAAGGTGCAGGGTACAATTCACCCCTCCACTTT,CASSLKGAGYNSPLHF
-,-,TRBV28,TRBJ1-3,TGTGCCAGCAGTTCCCCAGGCTCCCACTCTGGAAACACCATATATTTT,CASSSPGSHSGNTIYF
-,-,TRBV28,TRBJ1-1,TGTGCCAGCGCAGGGCCCTTGAACACTGAAGCTTTCTTT,CASAGPLNTEAFF
TRBD1,-,TRBV6-2/TRBV6-3,TRBJ1-2,TGTGCCAGCAGTTTTCAAAACAGGGGGCTCGATGGCTACACCTTC,CASSFQNRGLDGYTF
TRBD2,-,TRBV7-9,TRBJ2-1,TGTGCCAGCAGCTCTTTACTAGCGGCCCCCTACAATGAGCAGTTCTTC,CASSSLLAAPYNEQFF
-,once,TRBV2,TRBJ2-1,TGTGCCAGCAGTGGCAGTTTAAGGGGGGGTGAGCAGTTCTTC,CASSGSLRGGEQFF